Presented here are 17 T cell receptor beta chains from one specimen sequenced in a study of cytomegalovirus exposure and HLA in healthy donors. The PCR was carried out with 60 Vbeta primers and 13 Jbeta primers. Assay used: immunoSEQ multiplex PCR; TCRdb lists only in-frame clones, some missing. The data show about 140,000 clones, 70% to 85% seen once. Sequencing was done on a sample of PBMCs. All receptors derive from a male donor in good health and CMV-seronegative.

The V and J genes are TRBV29-1 and TRBJ1-2; tentative D call: TRBD1 (5 bases). Deletions cut 0 bases from V and 2 bases from J, with 13 bases between. The CDR3 sequence is 15 residues long. Germline CDR1 SQVTM, CDR2 ANQGSEA. Written as DNA, the CDR3 is TGCAGCGTTGAAGAAGTTTTGCGGGGGAACTATGGCTACACCTTC. Translation: CSVEEVLRGNYGYTF. The complete variable domain, with remaining parts taken from reference TRBV29-1 and TRBJ1-2, reads SAVISQKPSRDICQRGTSLTIQCQVDSQVTMMFWYRQQPGQSLTLIATANQGSEATYESGFVIDKFPISRPNLTFSTLTVSNMSPEDSSIYLCSVEEVLRGNYGYTFGSGTRLTVV.

V is TRBV28 and J is TRBJ2-2, with TRBD1 matching over 12 bases. J was trimmed by 7 bases and V by 3 bases; bases with no gene match: 6. The CDR3 is 16 residues long. Germline CDR1 and CDR2: MDHEN and SYDVKM. CDR3 sequence reads: CASSLPGQGAVGELFF. The CDR3 nucleotides read TGTGCCAGCAGTTTGCCGGGACAGGGGGCCGTCGGGGAGCTGTTTTTT.

V is TRBV7-6 and J is TRBJ1-1; tentatively, D is TRBD1 (5 bases). Germline V gives CDR1 SGHVS, CDR2 FNYEAQ. This CDR3 spans 13 amino acids. V dropped 5 bases and J dropped 2 bases, with 9 bases sitting between them. The CDR3: CASSGGGNTEAFF. As DNA, the CDR3 is TGTGCCAGCAGCGGGGGGGGAAACACTGAAGCTTTCTTT.

This chain uses TRBV9 with TRBJ1-4; 9 bases align to TRBD1. The germline gives CDR1 SGDLS, CDR2 YYNGEE. J was trimmed by 7 bases and V by 0 bases; bases with no gene match: 10. The length of the CDR3 is 17 residues. CDR3 residues: CASSVGPGQGMGEKLFF. CDR3 nucleotides: TGTGCCAGCAGCGTAGGTCCGGGACAGGGCATGGGTGAAAAACTGTTTTTT.

The rearrangement links TRBV6-5 to TRBJ2-5, with 10 positions matching TRBD2. Germline CDR1 reads MNHEY; CDR2 reads SVGAGI. V dropped 2 bases and J dropped 4; count of bases not matched to a gene: 4. This CDR3 is built from 15 residues. The CDR3 here is CASSYSGGASETQYF. In DNA, the CDR3 is TGTGCCAGCAGTTACAGCGGGGGGGCCTCAGAGACCCAGTACTTC.

This chain connects TRBV28 to TRBJ2-7; TRBD2 aligns across 12 bases. Germline CDR1 reads MDHEN; CDR2 reads SYDVKM. This CDR3 is 16 amino acids long. V shed 0 bases and J 6 bases; nucleotides not matched to a gene: 6. CDR3 region: CASSLWASGRACEQYF. The DNA of the CDR3 is TGTGCCAGCAGTTTATGGGCTAGCGGGAGGGCGTGCGAGCAGTACTTC.

To note about this clone: At the DNA level, this CDR3 is encoded by other sequences in the same sample as well. The chain joins TRBV6-6 to TRBJ1-2; tentatively, D is TRBD1 (6 bases). The germline V and J ends were trimmed by 0 bases and 4 bases, with 9 bases remaining between them. This CDR3 is 14 amino acids long. Germline assignment: CDR1 MNHNY and CDR2 SVGAGI (reference sequence). This CDR3 is CASSYSQGPYGYTF. CDR3 sequence (DNA): TGTGCCAGCAGTTACTCGCAGGGGCCCTATGGCTACACCTTC.

J is TRBJ2-7 and V is TRBV9; TRBD2 matches 10 bases. The CDR3 loop spans 15 amino acids. V was clipped by 2 bases and J by 2 bases; unmatched bases: 4. Germline V gives CDR1 SGDLS, CDR2 YYNGEE. In DNA, the CDR3 is TGTGCCAGCAGCGTGGGGACTAGCGTGACCTACGAGCAGTACTTC. Protein product: CASSVGTSVTYEQYF.

The rearrangement joins TRBV7-6 to TRBJ2-5; TRBD1 matches at 7 bases. The CDR3 consists of 13 residues. After removal of 8 bases from V and 4 bases from J, the junction contained 7 bases not matched to a gene. Per germline, CDR1 SGHVS and CDR2 FNYEAQ. CDR3 DNA sequence: TGTGCCAGCTCAACAGGGGCCCCAGAGACCCAGTACTTC. This codes for CASSTGAPETQYF.

Turning to this clone: Relative to the germline gene, one junction end is altered; a read error may explain this. The V call is TRBV7-9, the J call TRBJ1-1, with D possibly being TRBD1 (6 bases). The CDR3 extends over 14 amino acids. Germline lookup yields CDR1 SEHNR and CDR2 FQNEAQ (reference sequence). The CDR3 sequence: CSSGAQGPHTEAFF. The CDR3 DNA reads as TGTTCCAGCGGGGCTCAGGGGCCACACACTGAAGCTTTCTTT. The whole variable domain, filled in from reference TRBV7-9 and TRBJ1-1, reads DTGVSQNPRHKITKRGQNVTFRCDPISEHNRLYWYRQTLGQGPEFLTYFQNEAQLEKSRLLSDRFSAERPKGSFSTLEIQRTEQGDSAMYLCSSGAQGPHTEAFFGQGTRLTVV.

V is TRBV18 and J is TRBJ2-1; TRBD2 matches 13 bases. Looked up from germline, CDR1 is KGHSH and CDR2 is LQKENI. This CDR3 is 21 amino acids long. J lost 0 bases, V lost 8 bases, and 19 bases had no gene match. CDR3 bases: TGTGCCAGCCTAGGACTAGCGGGGGCCGACAACCCGAAAAGCTCCTACAATGAGCAGTTCTTC. Protein sequence: CASLGLAGADNPKSSYNEQFF.

The V and J genes are TRBV7-9 and TRBJ2-7; D remains unclear. Per germline, CDR1 SEHNR and CDR2 FQNEAQ (reference sequence). The CDR3 is 13 residues long. V shed 6 bases and J shed 6 bases, with 15 bases lying between them. The CDR3 sequence: CASSYPPGLEQYF. CDR3 DNA sequence: TGTGCCAGCAGTTATCCCCCAGGCCTCGAGCAGTACTTC.

The CDR3 coding sequence is TGTGCCAGCAGCGACAGCCCAATTAACTACGAGCAGTACTTC. Its protein product is CASSDSPINYEQYF. The chain carries TRBV5-4 and TRBJ2-7; the D gene is possibly TRBD1 (5 bases). Germline CDR1 reads SGHNT; CDR2 reads YYREEE (reference sequence). V shed 4 bases and J shed 3 bases, with 14 bases lying between them. The CDR3 covers 14 residues.

The chain recombines TRBV6-5 with TRBJ1-2, with D perhaps TRBD1 (6 bases). Germline CDR1 and CDR2: MNHEY and SVGAGI. This CDR3 has 13 amino acids. V was trimmed by 6 bases and J by 8 bases, leaving 16 bases between them. In DNA form, the CDR3 reads TGTGCCAGCAGCCTACAGGGCAGAAAAGGCTACACCTTC. Residues: CASSLQGRKGYTF.

The rearrangement links TRBV18 to TRBJ2-3, with 7 bases matching TRBD1. Germline V lookup: CDR1 KGHSH, CDR2 LQKENI. V dropped 1 base and J dropped 3; count of bases not matched to a gene: 1. This CDR3 spans 14 amino acids. CDR3 region: CASSPQGATDTQYF. In nucleotides, the CDR3 is TGTGCCAGCTCACCACAGGGGGCTACAGATACGCAGTATTTT.

This rearrangement joins TRBV4-3 to TRBJ2-1, with D possibly TRBD1 on 6 matching bases. The V end was cut by 3 bases, the J end by 6 bases, with 15 bases between. Germline loops: CDR1 LGHNA, CDR2 YSLEER. This CDR3 comprises 15 residues. In DNA form, the CDR3 reads TGCGCCAGCAGCCATTACAGGGAAATCCCCAATGAGCAGTTCTTC. It specifies CASSHYREIPNEQFF.

This clone has just one count. This chain links TRBV11-2 with TRBJ2-7; TRBD1 aligns across 7 bases. Germline lookup yields CDR1 SGHAT and CDR2 FQNNGV. The junction had 7 bases not matched to a gene; V was cut back by 5 bases and J by 0 bases. This CDR3 region has 15 residues. CDR3 in amino acids: CASSGGQPSSYEQYF. Here the CDR3 DNA reads TGTGCCAGCAGCGGGGGACAGCCAAGCTCCTACGAGCAGTACTTC.